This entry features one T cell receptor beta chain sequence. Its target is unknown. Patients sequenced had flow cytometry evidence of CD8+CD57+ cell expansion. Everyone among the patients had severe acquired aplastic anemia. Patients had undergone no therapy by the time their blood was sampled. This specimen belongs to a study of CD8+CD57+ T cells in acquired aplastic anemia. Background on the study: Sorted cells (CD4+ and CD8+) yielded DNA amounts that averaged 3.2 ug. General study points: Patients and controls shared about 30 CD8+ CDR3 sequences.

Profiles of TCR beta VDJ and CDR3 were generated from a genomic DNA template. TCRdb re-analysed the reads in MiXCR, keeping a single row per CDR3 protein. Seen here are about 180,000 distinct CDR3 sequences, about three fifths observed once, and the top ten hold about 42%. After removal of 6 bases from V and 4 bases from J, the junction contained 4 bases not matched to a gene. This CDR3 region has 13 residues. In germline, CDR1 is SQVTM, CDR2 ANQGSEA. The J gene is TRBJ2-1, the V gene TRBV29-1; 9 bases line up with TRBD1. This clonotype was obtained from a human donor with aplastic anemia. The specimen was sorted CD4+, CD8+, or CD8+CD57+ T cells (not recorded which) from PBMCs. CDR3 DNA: TGCAGCGTGCGACAGGGGGATTACAATGAGCAGTTCTTC. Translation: CSVRQGDYNEQFF.